The TCR beta chain under discussion was sequenced for a study of OX40 agonist ivuxolimab in advanced cancers. In the study overall: Patients' therapy was ivuxolimab, an antibody that acts as an agonist of OX40 (CD134). One hepatocellular carcinoma and two cutaneous melanoma patients partially responded. Study-wide findings and caveats: CD8+ T cells were the subset that, on average, had more expanded clones than CD4+.

With respect to this clone: Antigen: not known.

Individuals having autoimmune disease history or systemic immunosuppression were not enrolled. The protocol was immunoSEQ multiplex PCR, while the TCRdb copy is restricted to in-frame clones and leaves out a portion. The sample records thousands of clones, 65% to 80% being singletons. Source: CD4+ or CD8+ T cells sorted from blood, taken in a trial of the OX40 agonist ivuxolimab. This receptor was identified in an adult with an advanced solid tumor such as melanoma, head and neck, liver or kidney cancer.

CDR3 DNA: TGTGCCAGCAGCTCGCGGGGGGCAGGAGAGACCCAGTACTTC. It specifies CASSSRGAGETQYF. This rearrangement joins TRBV5-5 to TRBJ2-5, with TRBD2 identical over 8 bases. The CDR3 has 14 residues. Trimming at V came to 3 bases and at J to 4 bases, leaving 5 bases not matched to a gene. Germline lookup yields CDR1 SGHKS and CDR2 YYEKEE (reference sequence).